This T cell receptor beta chain was retrieved from a study of blood T cell repertoires in COVID-19. Clones were read by immunoSEQ multiplex PCR, and TCRdb kept only the in-frame ones, dropping some. The table has a few hundred thousand clones, more than 75% seen once. The CDR3 spans 15 residues. The V and J ends lost 0 bases and 3 bases, in that order; junction bases with no gene match: 5. Germline lookup yields CDR1 LNHDA and CDR2 SQIVND (reference sequence). The TCR originated in a woman in her 30s who had recovered from COVID-19. What was sequenced was PBMCs or T cells enriched from blood (not recorded which). The rearrangement links TRBV19 to TRBJ2-7; 7 nucleotides align to TRBD2. The CDR3 DNA sequence: TGTGCCAGTAGTATAGATCGCGGGGGAGACTACGAGCAGTACTTC. Residues: CASSIDRGGDYEQYF.